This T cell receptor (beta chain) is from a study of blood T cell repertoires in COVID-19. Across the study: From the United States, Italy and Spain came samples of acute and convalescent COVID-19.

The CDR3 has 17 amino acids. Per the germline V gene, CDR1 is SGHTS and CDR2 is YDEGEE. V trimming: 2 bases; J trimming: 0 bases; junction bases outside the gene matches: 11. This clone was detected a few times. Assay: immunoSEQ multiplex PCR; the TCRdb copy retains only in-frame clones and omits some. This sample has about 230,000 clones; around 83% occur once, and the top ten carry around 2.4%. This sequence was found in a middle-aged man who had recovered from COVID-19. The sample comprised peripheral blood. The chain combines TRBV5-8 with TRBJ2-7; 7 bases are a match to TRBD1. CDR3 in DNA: TGTGCCAGCAGCTTTCCGTTGGTGGGACAGAACTCCTACGAGCAGTACTTC. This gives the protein CASSFPLVGQNSYEQYF.